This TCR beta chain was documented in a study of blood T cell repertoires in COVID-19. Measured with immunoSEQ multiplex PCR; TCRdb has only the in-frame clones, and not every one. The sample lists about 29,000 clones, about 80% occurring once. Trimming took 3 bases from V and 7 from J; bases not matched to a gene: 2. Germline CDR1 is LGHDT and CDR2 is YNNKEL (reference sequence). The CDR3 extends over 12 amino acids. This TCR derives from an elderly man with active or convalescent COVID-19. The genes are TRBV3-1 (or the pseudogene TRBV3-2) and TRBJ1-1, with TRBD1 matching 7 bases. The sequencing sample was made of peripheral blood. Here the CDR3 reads CASSHQGGEAFF. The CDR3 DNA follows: TGTGCCAGCAGCCACCAGGGGGGTGAAGCTTTCTTT.